The clone carrying this T cell receptor (beta chain) was found many times. Its antigen is not identified. These data belong to a study of shared clonotypes between healthy human individuals. Study-wide findings and caveats: Clonotype sharing across a handful of donors was observed for around 4.8% of naive CD4 clonotypes.

Assay used: immunoSEQ multiplex PCR; TCRdb lists only in-frame clones, some missing. Seen here are under 1,100,000 clones, 70% to 80% observed once, and the top ten hold roughly 0.62%. The CDR3 runs to 16 residues. Germline lookup yields CDR1 MDHEN and CDR2 SYDVKM. J gave up 6 bases and V 2 bases, and 9 bases lay outside the gene matches. The chain has TRBV28 and TRBJ1-4; 7 bases match TRBD1. The sample taken for sequencing was memory CD4+ T cells from PBMCs. Subset given: CD45RA-negative fraction. The clonotype comes from a young man in good health. Some clones in this sample may be carry-over from other donors' samples. In DNA form, the CDR3 reads TGTGCCAGCAGTTTAGAGGGGGCGGGATTCGATGAAAAACTGTTTTTT. Its protein product is CASSLEGAGFDEKLFF.